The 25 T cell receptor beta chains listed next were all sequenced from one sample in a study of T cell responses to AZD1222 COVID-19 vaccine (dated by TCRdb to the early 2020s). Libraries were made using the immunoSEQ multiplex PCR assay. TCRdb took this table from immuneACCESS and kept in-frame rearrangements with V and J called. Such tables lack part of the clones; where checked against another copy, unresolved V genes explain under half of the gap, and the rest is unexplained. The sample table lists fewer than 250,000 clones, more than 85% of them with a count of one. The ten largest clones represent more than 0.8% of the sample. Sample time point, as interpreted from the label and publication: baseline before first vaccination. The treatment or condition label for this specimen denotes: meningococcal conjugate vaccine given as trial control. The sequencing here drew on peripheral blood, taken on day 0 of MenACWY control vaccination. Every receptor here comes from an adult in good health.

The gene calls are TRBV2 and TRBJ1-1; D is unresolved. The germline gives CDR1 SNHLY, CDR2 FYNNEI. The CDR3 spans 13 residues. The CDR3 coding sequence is TGTGCGAGCTTATCACAGCTGAACACTGAAGCTTTCTTT. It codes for CASLSQLNTEAFF.

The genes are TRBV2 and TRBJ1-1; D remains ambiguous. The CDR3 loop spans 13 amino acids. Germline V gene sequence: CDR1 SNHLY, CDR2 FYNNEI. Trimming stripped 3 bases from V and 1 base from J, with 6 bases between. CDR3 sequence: CASSDQKNTEAFF. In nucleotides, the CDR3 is TGTGCCAGCAGTGATCAGAAGAACACTGAAGCTTTCTTT.

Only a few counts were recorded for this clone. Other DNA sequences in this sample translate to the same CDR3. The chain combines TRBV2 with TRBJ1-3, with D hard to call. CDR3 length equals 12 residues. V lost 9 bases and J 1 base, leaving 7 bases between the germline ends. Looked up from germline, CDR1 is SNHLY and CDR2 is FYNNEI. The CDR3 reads CARKGSGNTIYF. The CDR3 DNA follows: TGTGCCAGAAAGGGTTCTGGAAACACCATATATTTT.

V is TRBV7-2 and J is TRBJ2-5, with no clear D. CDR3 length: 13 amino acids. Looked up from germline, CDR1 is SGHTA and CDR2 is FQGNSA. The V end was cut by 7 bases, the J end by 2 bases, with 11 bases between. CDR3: CASNPDGQETQYF. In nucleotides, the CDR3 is TGTGCCAGCAACCCGGACGGTCAAGAGACCCAGTACTTC. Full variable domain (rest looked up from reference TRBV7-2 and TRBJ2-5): GAGVSQSPSNKVTEKGKDVELRCDPISGHTALYWYRQSLGQGLEFLIYFQGNSAPDKSGLPSDRFSAERTGGSVSTLTIQRTQQEDSAVYLCASNPDGQETQYFGPGTRLLVL.

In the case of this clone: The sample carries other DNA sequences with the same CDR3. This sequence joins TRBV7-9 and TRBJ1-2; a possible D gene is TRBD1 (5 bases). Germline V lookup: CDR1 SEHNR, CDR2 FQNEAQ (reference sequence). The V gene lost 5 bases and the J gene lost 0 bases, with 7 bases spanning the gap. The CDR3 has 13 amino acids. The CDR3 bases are TGTGCCAGCAGCCGGGACTCTAACTATGGCTACACCTTC. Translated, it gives CASSRDSNYGYTF.

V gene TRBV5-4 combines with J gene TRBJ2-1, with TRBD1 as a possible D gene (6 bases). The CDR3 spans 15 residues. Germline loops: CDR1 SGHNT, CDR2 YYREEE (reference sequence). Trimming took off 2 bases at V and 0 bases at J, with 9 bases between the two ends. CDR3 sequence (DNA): TGTGCCAGCAGCTTTCAGGGGAGCTCCTACAATGAGCAGTTCTTC. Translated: CASSFQGSSYNEQFF.

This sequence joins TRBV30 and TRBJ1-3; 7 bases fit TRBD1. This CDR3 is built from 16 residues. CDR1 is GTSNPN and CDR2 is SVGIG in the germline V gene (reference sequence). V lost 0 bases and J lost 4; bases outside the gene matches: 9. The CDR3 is CAWSVQGRGRGNTIYF. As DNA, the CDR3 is TGTGCCTGGAGTGTACAGGGGAGGGGGAGAGGAAACACCATATATTTT.

The DNA of the CDR3 is TGTGCCAGCAGCTCAATGGGGGGAAGTCGCGAGACCCAGTACTTC. Translating gives CASSSMGGSRETQYF. The J gene is TRBJ2-5, the V gene TRBV7-2, with D possibly TRBD2 on 6 matching bases. V was clipped by 4 bases and J by 5 bases, with 17 bases between them. The CDR3 covers 15 residues. In germline, CDR1 is SGHTA, CDR2 FQGNSA.

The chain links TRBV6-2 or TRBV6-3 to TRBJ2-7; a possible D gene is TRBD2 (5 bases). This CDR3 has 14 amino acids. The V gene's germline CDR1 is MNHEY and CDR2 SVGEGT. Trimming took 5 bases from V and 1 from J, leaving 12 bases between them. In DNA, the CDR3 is TGTGCCAGCAGTCACGGAGGCAGATCCTACGAGCAGTACTTC. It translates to CASSHGGRSYEQYF.

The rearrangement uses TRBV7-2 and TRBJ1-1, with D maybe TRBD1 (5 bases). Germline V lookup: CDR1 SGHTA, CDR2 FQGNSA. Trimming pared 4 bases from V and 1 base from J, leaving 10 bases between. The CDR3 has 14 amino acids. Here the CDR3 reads CASSSRQPNTEAFF. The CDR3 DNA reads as TGTGCCAGCAGCTCTCGACAGCCGAACACTGAAGCTTTCTTT. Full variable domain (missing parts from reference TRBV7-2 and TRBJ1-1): GAGVSQSPSNKVTEKGKDVELRCDPISGHTALYWYRQSLGQGLEFLIYFQGNSAPDKSGLPSDRFSAERTGGSVSTLTIQRTQQEDSAVYLCASSSRQPNTEAFFGQGTRLTVV.

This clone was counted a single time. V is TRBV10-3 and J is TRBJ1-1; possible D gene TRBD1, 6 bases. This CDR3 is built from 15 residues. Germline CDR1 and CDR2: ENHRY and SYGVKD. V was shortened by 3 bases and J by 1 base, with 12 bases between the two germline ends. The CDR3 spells CAISDWEGGNTEAFF. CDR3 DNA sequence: TGTGCCATCAGTGATTGGGAGGGGGGGAACACTGAAGCTTTCTTT.

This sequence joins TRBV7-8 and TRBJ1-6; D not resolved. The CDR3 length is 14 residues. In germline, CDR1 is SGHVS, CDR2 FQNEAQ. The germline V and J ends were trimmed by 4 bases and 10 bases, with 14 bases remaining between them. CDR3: CASSSRLLSSPLHF. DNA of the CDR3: TGTGCCAGCAGCTCCAGACTTCTAAGCTCACCCCTCCACTTT.

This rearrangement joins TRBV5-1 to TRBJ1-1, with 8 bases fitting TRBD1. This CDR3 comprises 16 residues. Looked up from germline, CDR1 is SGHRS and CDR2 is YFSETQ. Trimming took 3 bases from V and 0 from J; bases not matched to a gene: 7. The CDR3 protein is CASSSNKGQVNTEAFF. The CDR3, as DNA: TGCGCCAGCAGCTCCAATAAGGGACAGGTGAACACTGAAGCTTTCTTT.

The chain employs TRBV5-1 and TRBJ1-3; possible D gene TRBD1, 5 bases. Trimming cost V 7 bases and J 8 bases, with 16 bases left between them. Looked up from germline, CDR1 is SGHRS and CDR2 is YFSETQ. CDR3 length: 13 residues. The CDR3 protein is CASARVMRDTIYF. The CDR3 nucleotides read TGCGCCAGCGCCAGGGTAATGAGGGACACCATATATTTT. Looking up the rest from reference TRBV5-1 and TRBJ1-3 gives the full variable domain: KAGVTQTPRYLIKTRGQQVTLSCSPISGHRSVSWYQQTPGQGLQFLFEYFSETQRNKGNFPGRFSGRQFSNSRSEMNVSTLELGDSALYLCASARVMRDTIYFGEGSWLTVV.

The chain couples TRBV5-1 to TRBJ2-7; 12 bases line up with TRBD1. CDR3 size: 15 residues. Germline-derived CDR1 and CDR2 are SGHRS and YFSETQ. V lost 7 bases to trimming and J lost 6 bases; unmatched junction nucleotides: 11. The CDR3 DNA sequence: TGCGCCAGCTCTCCCGGGGGGACAGGGGGCTTCGAGCAGTACTTC. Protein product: CASSPGGTGGFEQYF.

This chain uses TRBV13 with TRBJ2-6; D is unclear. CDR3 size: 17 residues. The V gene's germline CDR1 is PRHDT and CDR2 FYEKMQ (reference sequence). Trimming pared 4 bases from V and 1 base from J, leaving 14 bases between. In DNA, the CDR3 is TGTGCCAGCAGCTCTCTTCTCGGGCCTTCTGGGGCCAACGTCCTGACTTTC. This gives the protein CASSSLLGPSGANVLTF.

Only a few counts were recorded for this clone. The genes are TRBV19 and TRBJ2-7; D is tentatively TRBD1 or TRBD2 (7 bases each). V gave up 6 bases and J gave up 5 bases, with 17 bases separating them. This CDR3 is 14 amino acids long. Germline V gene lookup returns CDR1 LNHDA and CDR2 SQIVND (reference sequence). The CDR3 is CASSPGGTTDEQYF. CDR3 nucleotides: TGTGCCAGTAGCCCAGGGGGGACTACAGACGAGCAGTACTTC.

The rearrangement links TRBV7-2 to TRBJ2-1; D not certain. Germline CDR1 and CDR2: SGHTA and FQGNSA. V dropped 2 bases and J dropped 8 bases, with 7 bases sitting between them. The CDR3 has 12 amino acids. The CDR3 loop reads CASSLSIHEQFF. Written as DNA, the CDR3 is TGTGCCAGCAGCTTATCGATCCATGAGCAGTTCTTC.

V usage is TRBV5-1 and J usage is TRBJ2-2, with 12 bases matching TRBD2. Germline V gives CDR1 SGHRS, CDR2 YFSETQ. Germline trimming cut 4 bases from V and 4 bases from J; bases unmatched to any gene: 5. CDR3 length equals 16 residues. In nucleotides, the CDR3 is TGCGCCAGCAGCCTCACTAGCGGGGGGCGCACCGGGGAGCTGTTTTTT. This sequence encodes CASSLTSGGRTGELFF.

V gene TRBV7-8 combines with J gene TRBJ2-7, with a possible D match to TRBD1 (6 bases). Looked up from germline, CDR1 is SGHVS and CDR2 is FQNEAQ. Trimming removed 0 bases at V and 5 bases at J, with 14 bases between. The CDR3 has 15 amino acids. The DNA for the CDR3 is TGTGCCAGCAGCTTAGCGAGGGGCAGGGGCCACGAGCAGTACTTC. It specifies CASSLARGRGHEQYF.

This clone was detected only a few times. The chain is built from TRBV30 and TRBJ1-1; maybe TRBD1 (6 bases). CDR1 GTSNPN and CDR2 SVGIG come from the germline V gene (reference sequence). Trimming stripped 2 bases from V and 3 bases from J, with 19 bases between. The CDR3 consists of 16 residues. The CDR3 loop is CAWSLGGAREYTEAFF. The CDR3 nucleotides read TGTGCCTGGAGTCTCGGGGGGGCGCGAGAGTACACTGAAGCTTTCTTT.

CDR3 nucleotide sequence: TGTGCCAGCAGCCCGAAGAGTGGGGTAGGTGAGCAGTTCTTC. Protein: CASSPKSGVGEQFF. V gene TRBV3-1 (or the pseudogene TRBV3-2) combines with J gene TRBJ2-1; D is unresolved. CDR1 LGHDT and CDR2 YNNKEL come from the germline V gene (reference sequence). V lost 4 bases and J 9 bases, leaving 16 bases between the germline ends. The CDR3 runs to 14 residues.

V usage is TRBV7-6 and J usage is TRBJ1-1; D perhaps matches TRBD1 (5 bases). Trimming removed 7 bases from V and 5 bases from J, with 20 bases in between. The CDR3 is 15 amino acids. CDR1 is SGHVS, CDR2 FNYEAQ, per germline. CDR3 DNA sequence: TGTGCCAGCACCCCAGGCTCGGGGCATAGGACTGAAGCTTTCTTT. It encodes CASTPGSGHRTEAFF.

CDR3 region: CASSLSGTPYEQYF. The CDR3 bases are TGTGCCAGCAGCTTGAGCGGGACACCCTACGAGCAGTACTTC. The rearrangement uses TRBV11-3 and TRBJ2-7; D may be TRBD2 (7 bases). The CDR3 extends over 14 amino acids. CDR1 is SGHNT, CDR2 YENEEA, per germline. Trimming cost V 3 bases and J 2 bases, with 11 bases left between them.

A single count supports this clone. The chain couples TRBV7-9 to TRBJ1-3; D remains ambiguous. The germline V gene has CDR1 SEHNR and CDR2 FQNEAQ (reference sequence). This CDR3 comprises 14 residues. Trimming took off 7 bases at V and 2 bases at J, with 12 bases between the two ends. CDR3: CASTTRETGNTIYF. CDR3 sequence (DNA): TGTGCCAGCACCACACGGGAAACTGGAAACACCATATATTTT.